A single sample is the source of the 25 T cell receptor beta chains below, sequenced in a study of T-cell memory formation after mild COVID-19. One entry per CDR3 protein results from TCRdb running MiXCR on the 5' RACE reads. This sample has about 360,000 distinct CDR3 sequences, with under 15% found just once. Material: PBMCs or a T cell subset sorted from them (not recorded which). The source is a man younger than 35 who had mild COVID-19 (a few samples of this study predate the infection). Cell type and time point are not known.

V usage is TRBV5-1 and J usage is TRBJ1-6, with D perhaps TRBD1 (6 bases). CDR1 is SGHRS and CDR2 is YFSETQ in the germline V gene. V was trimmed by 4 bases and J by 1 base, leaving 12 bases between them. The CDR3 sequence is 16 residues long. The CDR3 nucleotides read TGCGCCAGCAGCGAGACAGGCAAATCCTATAATTCACCCCTCCACTTT. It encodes CASSETGKSYNSPLHF.

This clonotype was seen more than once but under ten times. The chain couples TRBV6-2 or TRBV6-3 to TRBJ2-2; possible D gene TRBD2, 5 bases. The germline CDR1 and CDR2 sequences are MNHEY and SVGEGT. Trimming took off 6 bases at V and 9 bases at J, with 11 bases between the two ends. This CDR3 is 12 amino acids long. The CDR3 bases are TGTGCCAGCAGCCAGAGGGAAAGGGAGCTGTTTTTT. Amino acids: CASSQRERELFF.

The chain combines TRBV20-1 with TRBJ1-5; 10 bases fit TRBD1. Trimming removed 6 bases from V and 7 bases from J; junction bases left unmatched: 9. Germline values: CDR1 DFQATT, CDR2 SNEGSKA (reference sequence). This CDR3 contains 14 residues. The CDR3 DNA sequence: TGCAGTGCAACCCCCGGGACAGGGGACCAGCCCCAGCATTTT. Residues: CSATPGTGDQPQHF.

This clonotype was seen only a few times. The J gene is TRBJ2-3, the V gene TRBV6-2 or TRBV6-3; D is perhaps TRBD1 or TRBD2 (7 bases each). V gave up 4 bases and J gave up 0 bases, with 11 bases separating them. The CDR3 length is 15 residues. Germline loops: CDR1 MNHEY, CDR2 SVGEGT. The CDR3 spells CASSSAGQSTDTQYF. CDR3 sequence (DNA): TGTGCCAGCAGTTCAGCGGGACAGAGCACAGATACGCAGTATTTT.

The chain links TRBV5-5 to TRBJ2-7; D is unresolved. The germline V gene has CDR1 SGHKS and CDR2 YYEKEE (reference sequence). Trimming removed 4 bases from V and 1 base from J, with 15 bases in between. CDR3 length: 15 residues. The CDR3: CASSPPAGLSYEQYF. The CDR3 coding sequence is TGTGCCAGCAGCCCGCCGGCCGGTCTATCCTACGAGCAGTACTTC.

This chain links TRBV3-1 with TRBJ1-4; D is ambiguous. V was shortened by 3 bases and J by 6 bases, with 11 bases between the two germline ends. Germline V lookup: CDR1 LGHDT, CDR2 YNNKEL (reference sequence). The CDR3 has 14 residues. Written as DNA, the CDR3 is TGTGCCAGCAGCCAGATCGCCTACGATGAAAAACTGTTTTTT. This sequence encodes CASSQIAYDEKLFF.

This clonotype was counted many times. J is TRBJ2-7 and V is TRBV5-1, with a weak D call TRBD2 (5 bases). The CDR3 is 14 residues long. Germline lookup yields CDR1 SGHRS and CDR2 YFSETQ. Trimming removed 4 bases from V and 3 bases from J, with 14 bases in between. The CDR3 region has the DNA TGCGCCAGCAGCGCCAATGGAGGTTTCTACGAGCAGTACGTC. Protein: CASSANGGFYEQYV.

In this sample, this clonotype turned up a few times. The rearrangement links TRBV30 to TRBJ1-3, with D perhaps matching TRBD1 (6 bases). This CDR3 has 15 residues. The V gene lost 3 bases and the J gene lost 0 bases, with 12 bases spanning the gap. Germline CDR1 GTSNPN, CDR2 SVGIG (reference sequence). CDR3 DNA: TGTGCCTGGAGAGAAGGGGGATACTCTGGAAACACCATATATTTT. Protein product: CAWREGGYSGNTIYF.

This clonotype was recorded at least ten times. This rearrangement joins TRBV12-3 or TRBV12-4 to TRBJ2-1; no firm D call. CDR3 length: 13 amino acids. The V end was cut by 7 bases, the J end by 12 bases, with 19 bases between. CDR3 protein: CASKKDALILQFF. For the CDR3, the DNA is TGTGCCAGCAAAAAGGACGCTCTTATCTTGCAGTTCTTC.

CDR3 nucleotide sequence: TGCGCCAGCAGCCTCGAAGCAGGGGACAGGTACCAAGAGACCCAGTACTTC. Protein product: CASSLEAGDRYQETQYF. V is TRBV4-3 and J is TRBJ2-5; 8 nucleotides agree with TRBD1. There are 17 residues in the CDR3. Germline lookup yields CDR1 LGHNA and CDR2 YSLEER. V lost 4 bases to trimming and J lost 0 bases; unmatched junction nucleotides: 10.

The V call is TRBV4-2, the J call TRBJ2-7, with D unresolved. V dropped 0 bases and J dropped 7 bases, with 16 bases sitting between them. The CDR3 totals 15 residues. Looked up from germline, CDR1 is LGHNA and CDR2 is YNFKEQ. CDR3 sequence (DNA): TGTGCCAGCAGCCAAGATCCCTGGTTCCCTCAGGAGCAGTACTTC. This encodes CASSQDPWFPQEQYF.

The CDR3 protein is CASSQTGTGAGYTF. DNA for the CDR3: TGTGCCAGCAGTCAAACCGGGACAGGGGCCGGCTACACCTTC. The rearrangement uses TRBV6-6 and TRBJ1-2, with 10 bases lining up with TRBD1. Germline V CDR1 and CDR2: MNHNY, SVGAGI (reference sequence). The CDR3 covers 14 residues. The J segment lost 8 bases and the V segment lost 5 bases, leaving 8 bases of the junction unmatched.

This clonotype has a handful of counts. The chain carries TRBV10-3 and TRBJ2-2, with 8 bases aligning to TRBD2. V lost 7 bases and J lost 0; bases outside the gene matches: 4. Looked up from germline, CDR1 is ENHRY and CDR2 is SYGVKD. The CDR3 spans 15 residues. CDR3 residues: CAIMSGGANTGELFF. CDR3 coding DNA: TGTGCCATCATGAGCGGGGGAGCGAACACCGGGGAGCTGTTTTTT.

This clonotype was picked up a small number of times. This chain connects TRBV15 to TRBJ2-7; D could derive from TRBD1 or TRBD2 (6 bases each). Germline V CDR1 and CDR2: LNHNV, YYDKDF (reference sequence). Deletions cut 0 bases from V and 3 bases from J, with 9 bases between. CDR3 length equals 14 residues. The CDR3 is CATSREKGGYEQYF. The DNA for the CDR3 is TGTGCCACCAGCAGAGAAAAGGGGGGCTACGAGCAGTACTTC.

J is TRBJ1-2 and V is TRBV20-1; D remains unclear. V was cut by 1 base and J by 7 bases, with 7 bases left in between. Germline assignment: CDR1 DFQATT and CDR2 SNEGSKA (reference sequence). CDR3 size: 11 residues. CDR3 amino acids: CSARGLFGYTF. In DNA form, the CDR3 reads TGCAGTGCTAGAGGATTGTTTGGCTACACCTTC.

CDR3 sequence (DNA): TGTGCCAGCAGCCCCACGGGGGATGCAACTAATGAAAAACTGTTTTTT. This sequence encodes CASSPTGDATNEKLFF. This chain connects TRBV5-6 to TRBJ1-4, with a tentative D call TRBD1 (5 bases). Per the germline V gene, CDR1 is SGHDT and CDR2 is YYEEEE. Trimming took 4 bases from V and 0 from J, leaving 13 bases between them. This CDR3 is 16 amino acids long.

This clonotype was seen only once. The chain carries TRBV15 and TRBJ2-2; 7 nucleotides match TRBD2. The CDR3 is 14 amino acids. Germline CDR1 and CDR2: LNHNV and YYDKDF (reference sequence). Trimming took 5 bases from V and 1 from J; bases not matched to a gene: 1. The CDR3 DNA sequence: TGTGCCACCAGCGAGCGGGGGAACACCGGGGAGCTGTTTTTT. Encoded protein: CATSERGNTGELFF. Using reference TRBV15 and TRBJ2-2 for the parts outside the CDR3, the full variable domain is DAMVIQNPRYQVTQFGKPVTLSCSQTLNHNVMYWYQQKSSQAPKLLFHYYDKDFNNEADTPDNFQSRRPNTSFCFLDIRSPGLGDTAMYLCATSERGNTGELFFGEGSRLTVL.

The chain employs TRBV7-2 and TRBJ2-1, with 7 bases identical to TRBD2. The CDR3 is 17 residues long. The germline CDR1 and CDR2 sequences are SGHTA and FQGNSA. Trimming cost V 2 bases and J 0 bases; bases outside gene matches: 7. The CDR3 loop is CASSLSFGGFSYNEQFF. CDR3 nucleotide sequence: TGTGCCAGCAGCTTAAGCTTCGGGGGGTTCTCCTACAATGAGCAGTTCTTC.

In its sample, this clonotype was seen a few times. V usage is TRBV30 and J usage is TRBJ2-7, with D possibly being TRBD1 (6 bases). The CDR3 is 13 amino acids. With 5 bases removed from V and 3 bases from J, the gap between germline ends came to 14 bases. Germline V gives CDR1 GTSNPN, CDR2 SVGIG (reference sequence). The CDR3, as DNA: TGTGCCTGGGGGCCAGGGGTCGGCTACGAGCAGTACTTC. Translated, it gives CAWGPGVGYEQYF.

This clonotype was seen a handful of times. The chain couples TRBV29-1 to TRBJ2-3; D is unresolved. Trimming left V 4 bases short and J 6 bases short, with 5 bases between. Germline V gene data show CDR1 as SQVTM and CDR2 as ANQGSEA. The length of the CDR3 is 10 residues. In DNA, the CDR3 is TGCAGCGTTGCGGCCGATACGCAGTATTTT. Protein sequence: CSVAADTQYF.

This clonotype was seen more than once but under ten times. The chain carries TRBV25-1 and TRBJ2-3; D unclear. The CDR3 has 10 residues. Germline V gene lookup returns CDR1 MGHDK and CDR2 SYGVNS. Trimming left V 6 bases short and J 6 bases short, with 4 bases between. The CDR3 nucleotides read TGTGCCAGCAGACAGGATACGCAGTATTTT. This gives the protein CASRQDTQYF. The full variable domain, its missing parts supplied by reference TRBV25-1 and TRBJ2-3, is EADIYQTPRYLVIGTGKKITLECSQTMGHDKMYWYQQDPGMELHLIHYSYGVNSTEKGDLSSESTVSRIRTEHFPLTLESARPSHTSQYLCASRQDTQYFGPGTRLTVL.

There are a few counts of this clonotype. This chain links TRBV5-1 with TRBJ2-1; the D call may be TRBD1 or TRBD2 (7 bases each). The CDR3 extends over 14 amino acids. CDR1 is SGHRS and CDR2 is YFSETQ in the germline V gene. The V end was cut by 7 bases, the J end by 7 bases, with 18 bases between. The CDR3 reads CASQARGGSNEQFF. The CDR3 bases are TGCGCCAGCCAAGCCAGGGGGGGAAGTAATGAGCAGTTCTTC.

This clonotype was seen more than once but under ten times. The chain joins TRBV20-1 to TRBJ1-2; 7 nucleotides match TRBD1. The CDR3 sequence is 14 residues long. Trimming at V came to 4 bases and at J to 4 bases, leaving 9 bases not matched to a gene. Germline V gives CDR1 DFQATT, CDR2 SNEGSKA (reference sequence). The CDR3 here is CSATRPRQGYGYTF. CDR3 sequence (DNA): TGCAGTGCTACGCGCCCCCGACAGGGCTATGGCTACACCTTC.

DNA of the CDR3: TGTGCCAGCAGTGAAGCGATCAGGACAGGATACGAGCAGTACGTC. It translates to CASSEAIRTGYEQYV. The V and J genes are TRBV2 and TRBJ2-7; 7 bases are shared with TRBD1. The CDR3 has 15 residues. V was pared by 0 bases and J by 4 bases, with 6 bases of the junction left unmatched. In germline, CDR1 is SNHLY, CDR2 FYNNEI.

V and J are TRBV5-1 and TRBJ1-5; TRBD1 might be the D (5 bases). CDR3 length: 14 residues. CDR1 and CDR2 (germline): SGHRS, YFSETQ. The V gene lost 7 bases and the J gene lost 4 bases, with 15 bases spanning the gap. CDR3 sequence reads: CASFGGFKNQPQHF. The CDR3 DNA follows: TGCGCCAGCTTCGGGGGATTCAAAAATCAGCCCCAGCATTTT. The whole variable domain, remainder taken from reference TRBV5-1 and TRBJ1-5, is KAGVTQTPRYLIKTRGQQVTLSCSPISGHRSVSWYQQTPGQGLQFLFEYFSETQRNKGNFPGRFSGRQFSNSRSEMNVSTLELGDSALYLCASFGGFKNQPQHFGDGTRLSIL.